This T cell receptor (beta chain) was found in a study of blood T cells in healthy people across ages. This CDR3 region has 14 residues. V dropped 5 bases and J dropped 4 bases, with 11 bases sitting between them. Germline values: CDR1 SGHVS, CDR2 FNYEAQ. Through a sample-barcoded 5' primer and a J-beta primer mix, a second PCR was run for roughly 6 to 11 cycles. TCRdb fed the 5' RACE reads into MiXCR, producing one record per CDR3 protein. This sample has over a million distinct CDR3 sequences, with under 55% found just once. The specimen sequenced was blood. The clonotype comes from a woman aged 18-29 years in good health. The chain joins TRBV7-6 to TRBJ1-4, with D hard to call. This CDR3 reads CASSGERVNEKLFF. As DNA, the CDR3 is TGTGCCAGCAGCGGCGAAAGGGTTAATGAAAAACTGTTTTTT.